The 13 T cell receptor beta chains given below trace back to one sample, sequenced in a study of T cell repertoires in aging, cancer and after chemotherapy. The template was genomic DNA from peripheral blood, not RNA. Rearranged V-D-J TRB sequences were amplified with a mixed TRB-A/B primer pool. TCRdb re-derived calls from the multiplex PCR reads in MiXCR, one entry per CDR3 protein. The sample holds 2,500 to 3,500 distinct CDR3 sequences; approximately 28% are singletons and the top ten take more than 3%. The sequenced material came from blood. Source of these receptors: a human donor with a solid tumor.

The V and J genes are TRBV7-9 and TRBJ1-1; D is possibly TRBD1 (6 bases). The V gene's germline CDR1 is SEHNR and CDR2 FQNEAQ (reference sequence). CDR3 length: 14 residues. Trimming shortened V by 5 bases and J by 4 bases, and 14 bases separated the two germline ends. CDR3 sequence: CASSRTALATEAFF. For the CDR3, the DNA is TGTGCCAGCAGCCGGACAGCCCTGGCCACTGAAGCTTTCTTT.

This chain links TRBV15 with TRBJ2-3, with 10 bases matching TRBD1. The CDR3 spans 13 residues. Germline V CDR1 and CDR2: LNHNV, YYDKDF (reference sequence). V trimming: 8 bases; J trimming: 5 bases; junction bases outside the gene matches: 4. The CDR3 nucleotides read TGTGCCACCGAGACAGGGGGCATAGATACGCAGTATTTT. This translates into CATETGGIDTQYF.

This clonotype was counted a few times. The J gene is TRBJ2-7, the V gene TRBV5-5; 7 bases match TRBD2. V was clipped by 4 bases and J by 4 bases; unmatched bases: 8. The CDR3 length is 14 residues. CDR1 SGHKS and CDR2 YYEKEE come from the germline V gene (reference sequence). CDR3 protein: CASSLGLGTYEQYF. CDR3 coding DNA: TGTGCCAGCAGCCTAGGACTAGGAACATACGAGCAGTACTTC.

J is TRBJ1-1 and V is TRBV27; D remains ambiguous. Germline loops: CDR1 MNHEY, CDR2 SMNVEV (reference sequence). V was cut by 6 bases and J by 1 base, with 9 bases left in between. The CDR3 totals 13 residues. CDR3 in amino acids: CASRGYANTEAFF. Here the CDR3 DNA reads TGTGCCAGCAGGGGTTATGCGAACACTGAAGCTTTCTTT.

V usage is TRBV19 and J usage is TRBJ2-3; 13 bases match TRBD2. V gave up 4 bases and J gave up 1 base; unmatched junction bases: 11. The CDR3 contains 19 residues. CDR1 is LNHDA and CDR2 is SQIVND in the germline V gene (reference sequence). The CDR3 spells CASSTSGTSGMRRTDTQYF. CDR3 DNA: TGTGCCAGTAGTACCTCCGGGACTAGCGGGATGAGGCGCACAGATACGCAGTATTTT.

In its sample, this clonotype was seen a few times. J is TRBJ1-2 and V is TRBV5-1, with D uncertain. The CDR3 covers 14 residues. V dropped 0 bases and J dropped 5 bases, with 11 bases sitting between them. Germline V lookup: CDR1 SGHRS, CDR2 YFSETQ. The CDR3 DNA reads TGCGCCAGCAGCTTGGACGGGGATCGGTATGGCTACACCTTC. Its translation is CASSLDGDRYGYTF.

The chain couples TRBV27 to TRBJ1-2; the D gene is possibly TRBD1 (5 bases). V gave up 6 bases and J gave up 5 bases, with 19 bases separating them. This CDR3 is 15 amino acids long. From germline, CDR1 is MNHEY and CDR2 SMNVEV (reference sequence). The CDR3 reads CASSIRGGGVYGYTF. CDR3 DNA sequence: TGTGCCAGCAGCATTCGGGGGGGAGGGGTGTATGGCTACACCTTC.

This clonotype was observed a handful of times. The chain couples TRBV7-2 to TRBJ2-7; 7 bases are shared with TRBD2. This CDR3 comprises 13 residues. Trimming at V came to 1 base and at J to 7 bases, leaving 4 bases not matched to a gene. Germline V CDR1 and CDR2: SGHTA, FQGNSA. CDR3 protein: CASSLVLASEQYF. CDR3 nucleotide sequence: TGTGCCAGCAGCTTAGTACTAGCGTCGGAGCAGTACTTC.

The rearrangement joins TRBV14 to TRBJ1-2, with TRBD1 matching over 9 bases. Trimming cost V 0 bases and J 8 bases; bases outside gene matches: 10. This CDR3 region has 16 residues. Germline V lookup: CDR1 SGHDN, CDR2 FVKESK. The DNA for the CDR3 is TGTGCCAGCAGCCAAGAACCGGGACAGGGCGCTCGGGGCTACACCTTC. This encodes CASSQEPGQGARGYTF.

About this clonotype itself: This may come from a read error, since a much larger clone is one base off. This is likely a read error, given that the CDR3 carries no conserved phenylalanine or tryptophan at its end. The chain employs TRBV6-5 and TRBJ2-7; 7 positions match TRBD2. Germline V gives CDR1 MNHEY, CDR2 SVGAGI. Trimming at V came to 2 bases and at J to 9 bases, leaving 13 bases not matched to a gene. The CDR3 extends over 15 amino acids. The CDR3 DNA sequence: TGTGCCAGCAGTTACGAAGCGGGCCGGGGCGGGAGGCAGTACTAC. Translation gives CASSYEAGRGGRQYY.

This clonotype was found a few times. The chain carries TRBV7-2 and TRBJ2-1; D is uncertain. Germline V gives CDR1 SGHTA, CDR2 FQGNSA. The CDR3 is 14 residues long. V was clipped by 5 bases and J by 3 bases, with 11 bases between them. In nucleotides, the CDR3 is TGTGCCAGCAGCCCCCCCCTAGGCTACAATGAGCAGTTCTTC. It is translated as CASSPPLGYNEQFF.

V gene TRBV7-9 combines with J gene TRBJ1-3; D is perhaps TRBD1 (5 bases). Between the trimmed V and J ends, which lost 5 bases and 4 bases, there was a span of 21 bases. Germline V gene lookup returns CDR1 SEHNR and CDR2 FQNEAQ (reference sequence). The CDR3 spans 17 residues. CDR3 protein: CASSQGDLLLGGNTIYF. Here the CDR3 DNA reads TGTGCCAGCAGCCAAGGGGACCTCCTTCTGGGAGGAAACACCATATATTTT.

This clonotype was counted a few times. The chain joins TRBV27 to TRBJ1-1, with 7 bases that match TRBD1. The germline gives CDR1 MNHEY, CDR2 SMNVEV (reference sequence). V gave up 6 bases and J gave up 2 bases; unmatched junction bases: 12. The CDR3 has 16 amino acids. CDR3 DNA sequence: TGTGCCAGCAGATCCTGGGGGGACAGACTTAACACTGAAGCTTTCTTT. This sequence encodes CASRSWGDRLNTEAFF.